Listed here is a single T cell receptor beta chain. The data are from a study of blood T cell repertoires in COVID-19. Study in general: The United States, Italy and Spain supplied acute and convalescent COVID-19 samples.

In the study's own analysis: Using reference gene primer amplification, nucleated cell counts were estimated. Libraries were prepared by immunoSEQ multiplex PCR; TCRdb keeps only in-frame clonotypes and omits some of them. V, J and clone size were drawn from that table, and D and trimming were deduced from the DNA. The table records 200,000 to 250,000 clones, about 87% of them present only once. The CDR3 loop spans 12 amino acids. Germline-derived CDR1 and CDR2 are SEHNR and FQNEAQ (reference sequence). V dropped 7 bases and J dropped 7; count of bases not matched to a gene: 4. Cohorts were determined from participant-reported clinical history. Before being deemed recovered, Cohort 3 donors had two negative PCRs, clearance, or symptom resolution.

The chain employs TRBV7-9 and TRBJ1-2; 9 positions agree with TRBD1. Sequencing used PBMCs or T cells enriched from blood (not recorded which). The TCR comes from a young woman who had recovered from COVID-19. The DNA of the CDR3 is TGTGCCAGCACCGGGACAGGGCCTGGCTACACCTTC. Translated: CASTGTGPGYTF.